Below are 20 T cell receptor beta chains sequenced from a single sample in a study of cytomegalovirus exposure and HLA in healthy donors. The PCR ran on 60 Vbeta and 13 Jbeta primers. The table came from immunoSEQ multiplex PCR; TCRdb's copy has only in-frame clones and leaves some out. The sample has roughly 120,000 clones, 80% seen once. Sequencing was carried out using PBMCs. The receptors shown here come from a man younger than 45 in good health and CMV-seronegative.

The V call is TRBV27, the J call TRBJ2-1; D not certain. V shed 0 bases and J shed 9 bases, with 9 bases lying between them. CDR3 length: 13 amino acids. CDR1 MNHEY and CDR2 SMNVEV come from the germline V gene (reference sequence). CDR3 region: CASSLSGSIEQFF. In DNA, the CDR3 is TGTGCCAGCAGTTTATCGGGCAGTATTGAGCAGTTCTTC.

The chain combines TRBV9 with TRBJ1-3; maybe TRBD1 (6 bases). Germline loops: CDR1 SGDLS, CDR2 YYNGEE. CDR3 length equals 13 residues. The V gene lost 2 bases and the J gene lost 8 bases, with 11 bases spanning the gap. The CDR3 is CASSVADRHTIYF. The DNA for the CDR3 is TGTGCCAGCAGCGTGGCCGACAGGCACACCATATATTTT.

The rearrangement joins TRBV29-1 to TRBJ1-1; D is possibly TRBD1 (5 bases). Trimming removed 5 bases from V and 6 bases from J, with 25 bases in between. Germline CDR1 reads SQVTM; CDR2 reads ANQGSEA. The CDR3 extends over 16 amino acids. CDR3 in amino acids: CSVRTLQGSAFAEAFF. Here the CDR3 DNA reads TGCAGCGTTCGTACGCTTCAGGGCTCGGCCTTCGCTGAAGCTTTCTTT.

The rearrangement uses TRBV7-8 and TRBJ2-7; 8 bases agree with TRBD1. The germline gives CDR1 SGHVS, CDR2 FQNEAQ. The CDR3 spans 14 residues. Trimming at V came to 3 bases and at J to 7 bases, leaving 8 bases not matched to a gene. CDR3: CASSFVQGAREQYF. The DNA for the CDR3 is TGTGCCAGCAGCTTTGTTCAGGGGGCGCGAGAGCAGTACTTC.

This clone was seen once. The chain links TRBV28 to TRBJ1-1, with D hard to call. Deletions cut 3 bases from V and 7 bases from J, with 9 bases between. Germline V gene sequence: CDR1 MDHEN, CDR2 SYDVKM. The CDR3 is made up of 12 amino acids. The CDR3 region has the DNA TGTGCCAGCAGTTTCCGCCCGGGTGAAGCTTTCTTT. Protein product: CASSFRPGEAFF.

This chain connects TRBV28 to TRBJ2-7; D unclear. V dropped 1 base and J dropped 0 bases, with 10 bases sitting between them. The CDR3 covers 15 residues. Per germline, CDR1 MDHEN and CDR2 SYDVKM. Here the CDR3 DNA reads TGTGCCAGCAGTTTATTTTTCTCCAGCTCCTACGAGCAGTACTTC. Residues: CASSLFFSSSYEQYF.

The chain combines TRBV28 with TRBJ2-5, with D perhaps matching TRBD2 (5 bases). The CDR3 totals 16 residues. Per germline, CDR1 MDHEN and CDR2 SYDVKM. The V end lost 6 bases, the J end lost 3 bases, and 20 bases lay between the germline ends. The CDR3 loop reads CASSNVKGSIKETQYF. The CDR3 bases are TGTGCCAGCAGCAACGTTAAAGGGAGTATAAAAGAGACCCAGTACTTC.

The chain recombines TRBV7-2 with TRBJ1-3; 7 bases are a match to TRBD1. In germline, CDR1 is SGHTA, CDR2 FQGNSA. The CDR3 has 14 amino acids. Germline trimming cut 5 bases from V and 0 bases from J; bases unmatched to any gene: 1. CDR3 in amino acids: CASSDRASGNTIYF. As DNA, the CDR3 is TGTGCCAGCAGCGACAGGGCCTCTGGAAACACCATATATTTT.

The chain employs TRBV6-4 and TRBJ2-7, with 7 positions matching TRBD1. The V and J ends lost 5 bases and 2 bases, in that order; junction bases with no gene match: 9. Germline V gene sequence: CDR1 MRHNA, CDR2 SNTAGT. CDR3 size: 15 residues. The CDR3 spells CASSPEGATTYEQYF. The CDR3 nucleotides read TGTGCCAGCAGTCCCGAGGGGGCTACAACCTACGAGCAGTACTTC.

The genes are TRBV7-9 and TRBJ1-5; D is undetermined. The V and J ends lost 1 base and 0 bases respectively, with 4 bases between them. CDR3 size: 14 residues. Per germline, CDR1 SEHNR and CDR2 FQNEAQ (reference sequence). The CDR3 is CASSLVNSNQPQHF. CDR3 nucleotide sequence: TGTGCCAGCAGCTTAGTCAATAGCAATCAGCCCCAGCATTTT.

The DNA of the CDR3 is TGTGCCTGGAGTGTACAGGGTATGAACACTGAAGCTTTCTTT. Its protein product is CAWSVQGMNTEAFF. This rearrangement joins TRBV30 to TRBJ1-1, with a weak D call TRBD1 (6 bases). Germline-derived CDR1 and CDR2 are GTSNPN and SVGIG (reference sequence). Trimming cost V 0 bases and J 0 bases, with 8 bases left between them. This CDR3 is 14 amino acids long.

The CDR3 bases are TGTGCCAGCAGCTCGCGGGAGAGACGGGAGACCCAGTACTTC. Protein product: CASSSRERRETQYF. This rearrangement joins TRBV7-9 to TRBJ2-5, with TRBD2 identical over 7 bases. This CDR3 spans 14 amino acids. The V gene end was trimmed by 4 bases and the J gene end by 5 bases; junction bases not matched to a gene: 7. CDR1 is SEHNR and CDR2 is FQNEAQ in the germline V gene (reference sequence).

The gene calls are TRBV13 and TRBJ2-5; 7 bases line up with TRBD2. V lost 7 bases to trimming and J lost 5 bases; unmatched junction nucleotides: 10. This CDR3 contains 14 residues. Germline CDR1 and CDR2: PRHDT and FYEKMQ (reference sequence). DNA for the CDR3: TGTGCCAGCATCCGTGCGGGGGAGGGGGAGACCCAGTACTTC. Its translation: CASIRAGEGETQYF.

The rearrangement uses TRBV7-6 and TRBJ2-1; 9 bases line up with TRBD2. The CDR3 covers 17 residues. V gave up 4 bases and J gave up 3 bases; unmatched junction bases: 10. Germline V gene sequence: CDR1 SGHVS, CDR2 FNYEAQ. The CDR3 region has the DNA TGTGCCAGCAGCTCCGGGACTAGCCGAAGATACTACAATGAGCAGTTCTTC. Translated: CASSSGTSRRYYNEQFF. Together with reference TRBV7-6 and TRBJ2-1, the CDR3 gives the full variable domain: GAGVSQSPRYKVTKRGQDVALRCDPISGHVSLYWYRQALGQGPEFLTYFNYEAQQDKSGLPNDRFSAERPEGSISTLTIQRTEQRDSAMYRCASSSGTSRRYYNEQFFGPGTRLTVL.

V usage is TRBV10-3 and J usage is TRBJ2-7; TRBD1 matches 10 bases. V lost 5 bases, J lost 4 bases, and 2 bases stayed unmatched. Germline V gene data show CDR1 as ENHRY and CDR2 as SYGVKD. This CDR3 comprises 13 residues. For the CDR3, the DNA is TGTGCCATCAGTTGGGACAGGGGTTACGAGCAGTACTTC. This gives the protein CAISWDRGYEQYF.

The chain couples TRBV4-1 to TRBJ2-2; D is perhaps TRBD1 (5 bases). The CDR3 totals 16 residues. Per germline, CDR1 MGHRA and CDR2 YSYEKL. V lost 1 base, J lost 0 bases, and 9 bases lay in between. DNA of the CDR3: TGCGCCAGCAGCCAAGGACAGTCATCGAACACCGGGGAGCTGTTTTTT. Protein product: CASSQGQSSNTGELFF.

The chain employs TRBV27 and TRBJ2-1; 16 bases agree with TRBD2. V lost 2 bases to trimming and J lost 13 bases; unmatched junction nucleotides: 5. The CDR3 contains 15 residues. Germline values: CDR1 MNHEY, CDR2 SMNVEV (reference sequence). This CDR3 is CASSLGTSGRGGQFF. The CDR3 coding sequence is TGTGCCAGCAGTTTAGGGACTAGCGGGAGGGGTGGTCAGTTCTTC.

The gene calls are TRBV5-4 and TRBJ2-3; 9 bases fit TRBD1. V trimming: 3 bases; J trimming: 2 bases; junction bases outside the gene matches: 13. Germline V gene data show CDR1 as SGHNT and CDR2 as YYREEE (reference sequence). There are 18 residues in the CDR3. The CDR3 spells CASSSRDRAPSHTDTQYF. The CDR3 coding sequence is TGTGCCAGCAGCTCCCGGGACAGGGCTCCTTCCCACACAGATACGCAGTATTTT.

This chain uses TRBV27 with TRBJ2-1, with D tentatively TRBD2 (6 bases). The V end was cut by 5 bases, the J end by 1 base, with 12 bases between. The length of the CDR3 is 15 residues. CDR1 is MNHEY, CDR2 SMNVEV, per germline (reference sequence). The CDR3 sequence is CASSHGTGSYNEQFF. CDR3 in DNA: TGTGCCAGCAGTCACGGGACTGGTTCCTACAATGAGCAGTTCTTC.

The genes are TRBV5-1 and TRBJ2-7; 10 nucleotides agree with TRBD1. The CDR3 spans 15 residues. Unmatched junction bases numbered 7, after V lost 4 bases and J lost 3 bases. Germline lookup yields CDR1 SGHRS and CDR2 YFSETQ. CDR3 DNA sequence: TGCGCCAGCAGCATAGCCGGGACAGGGGACTACGAGCAGTACTTC. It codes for CASSIAGTGDYEQYF.